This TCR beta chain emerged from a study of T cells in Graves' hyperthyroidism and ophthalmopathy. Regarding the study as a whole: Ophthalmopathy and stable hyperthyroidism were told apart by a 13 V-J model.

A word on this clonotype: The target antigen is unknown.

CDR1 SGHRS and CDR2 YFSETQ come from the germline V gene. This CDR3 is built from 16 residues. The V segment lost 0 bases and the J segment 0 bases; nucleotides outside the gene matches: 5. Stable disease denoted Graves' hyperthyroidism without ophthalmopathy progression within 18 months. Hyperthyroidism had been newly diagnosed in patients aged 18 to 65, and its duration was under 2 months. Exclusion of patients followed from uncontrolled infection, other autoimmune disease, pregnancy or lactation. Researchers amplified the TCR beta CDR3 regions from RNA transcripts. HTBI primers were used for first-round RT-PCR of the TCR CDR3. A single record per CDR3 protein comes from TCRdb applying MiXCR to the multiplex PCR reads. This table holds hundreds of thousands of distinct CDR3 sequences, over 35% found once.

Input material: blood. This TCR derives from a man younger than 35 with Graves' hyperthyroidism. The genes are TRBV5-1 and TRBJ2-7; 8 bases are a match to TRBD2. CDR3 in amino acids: CASSLEPRGVSYEQYF. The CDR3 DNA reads TGCGCCAGCAGCTTGGAGCCGCGGGGGGTCTCCTACGAGCAGTACTTC.